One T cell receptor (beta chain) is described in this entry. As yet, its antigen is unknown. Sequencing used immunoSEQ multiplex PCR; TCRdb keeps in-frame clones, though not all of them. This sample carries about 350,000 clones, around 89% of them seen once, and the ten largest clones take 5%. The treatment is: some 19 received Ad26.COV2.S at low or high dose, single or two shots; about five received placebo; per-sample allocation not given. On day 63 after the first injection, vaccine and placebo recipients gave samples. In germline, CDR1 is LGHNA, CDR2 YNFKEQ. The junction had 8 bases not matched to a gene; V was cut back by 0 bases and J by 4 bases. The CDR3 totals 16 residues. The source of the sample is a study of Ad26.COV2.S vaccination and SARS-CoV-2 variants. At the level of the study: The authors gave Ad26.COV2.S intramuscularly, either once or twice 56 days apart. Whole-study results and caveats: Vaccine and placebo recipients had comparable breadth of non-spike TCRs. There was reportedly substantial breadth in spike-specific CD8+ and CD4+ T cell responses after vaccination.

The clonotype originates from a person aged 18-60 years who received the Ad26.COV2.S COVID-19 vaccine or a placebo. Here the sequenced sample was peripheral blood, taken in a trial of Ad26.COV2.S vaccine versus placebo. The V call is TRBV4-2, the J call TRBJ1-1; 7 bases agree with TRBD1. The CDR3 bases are TGTGCCAGCAGCCAAGATTCGGGCAGGGGGGTCACTGAAGCTTTCTTT. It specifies CASSQDSGRGVTEAFF.